This TCR beta chain was captured by sequencing in a study of blood T cell repertoires in COVID-19. For the study at large: Spain, Italy and the United States supplied samples that represented acute and convalescent COVID-19.

This CDR3 has 13 residues. In germline, CDR1 is LGHNA, CDR2 YSLEER. As concerns this clone: Its ends do not fully match the called genes, so a read error is possible.

Clones were read by immunoSEQ multiplex PCR, and TCRdb kept only the in-frame ones, dropping some. The data contain around 280,000 clones, approximately 88% of them singletons. The chain uses TRBV4-3 and TRBJ1-1, with D perhaps TRBD1 (5 bases). The sequenced material came from PBMCs or T cells enriched from blood (not recorded which). This receptor was obtained from a woman aged 40 to 50 who had recovered from COVID-19. CDR3 DNA: TGCGCCAGCAGCCCCGGGGGGAACGCTGAAGCTTTCTTT. Protein: CASSPGGNAEAFF.